The source of this TCR beta chain is a study of T cell repertoires in cytomegalovirus infection. TCRdb reprocessed the reads with MiXCR, giving one entry per CDR3 protein. The data contain 300,000 to 400,000 distinct CDR3 sequences, roughly 25% of them singletons. With V trimmed by 5 bases and J by 0 bases, 6 bases remained unmatched. CDR3 length: 15 amino acids. Germline V lookup: CDR1 SGHAT, CDR2 FQNNGV. Regarding this clonotype: Its antigen is as yet unknown.

The chain combines TRBV11-2 with TRBJ1-2, with 7 positions matching TRBD1. The clonotype comes from a human donor in good health (CMV status not recorded). Some clones in this sample may be carry-over from other donors' samples. This specimen was cultured PBMCs, taken from culture after CMV antigen stimulation. CDR3 residues: CASSKATGPNYGYTF. The CDR3 DNA is TGTGCCAGCAGCAAGGCGACAGGGCCTAACTATGGCTACACCTTC. Full variable domain (rest looked up from reference TRBV11-2 and TRBJ1-2): EAGVAQSPRYKIIEKRQSVAFWCNPISGHATLYWYQQILGQGPKLLIQFQNNGVVDDSQLPKDRFSAERLKGVDSTLKIQPAKLEDSAVYLCASSKATGPNYGYTFGSGTRLTVV.